Following are 2 T cell receptor beta chains from one sample sequenced in a study of T cells in Graves' hyperthyroidism and ophthalmopathy. Researchers amplified the TCR beta CDR3 regions from RNA transcripts. HTBI primers were employed in a first-round RT-PCR of the TCR CDR3. Via MiXCR, TCRdb re-called the multiplex PCR reads, giving one row per CDR3 protein. The sample contains approximately 690,000 distinct CDR3 sequences, roughly 20% of which appear only once. Material for sequencing was blood. All receptors derive from a man aged 25-40 years with Graves' ophthalmopathy.

Points on this clonotype: This could be a read error, since a much larger clone is one nucleotide away. J is TRBJ2-1 and V is TRBV30; 8 bases are a match to TRBD2. This CDR3 is 15 amino acids long. Per the germline V gene, CDR1 is GTSNPN and CDR2 is SVGIG (reference sequence). J gave up 4 bases and V 3 bases, and 8 bases lay outside the gene matches. CDR3: CAWRVASGFYNEQFF. In nucleotides, the CDR3 is TGTGCCTGGAGGGTTGCTAGCGGGTTTTACAATGAGCAGTTCTTC.

The sample holds many counts of this clonotype. The chain has TRBV28 and TRBJ2-7; possibly TRBD2 for D (7 bases). There are 13 residues in the CDR3. Germline V lookup: CDR1 MDHEN, CDR2 SYDVKM. V lost 8 bases to trimming and J lost 7 bases, with 18 bases between them. The CDR3 is CASQLAGAGEQYF. The CDR3 DNA is TGTGCCAGCCAACTCGCGGGGGCCGGAGAGCAGTACTTC.